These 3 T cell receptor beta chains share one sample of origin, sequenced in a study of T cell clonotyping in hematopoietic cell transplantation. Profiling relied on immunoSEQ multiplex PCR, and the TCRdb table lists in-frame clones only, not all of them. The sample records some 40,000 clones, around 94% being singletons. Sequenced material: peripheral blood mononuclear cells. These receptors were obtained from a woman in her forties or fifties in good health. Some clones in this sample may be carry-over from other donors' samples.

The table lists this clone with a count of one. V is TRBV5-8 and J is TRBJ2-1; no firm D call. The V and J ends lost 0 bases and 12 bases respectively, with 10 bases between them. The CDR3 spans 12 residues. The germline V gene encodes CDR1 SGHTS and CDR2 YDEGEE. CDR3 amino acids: CASSLAIPSQFF. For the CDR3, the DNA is TGTGCCAGCAGCTTGGCCATCCCGTCGCAGTTCTTC.

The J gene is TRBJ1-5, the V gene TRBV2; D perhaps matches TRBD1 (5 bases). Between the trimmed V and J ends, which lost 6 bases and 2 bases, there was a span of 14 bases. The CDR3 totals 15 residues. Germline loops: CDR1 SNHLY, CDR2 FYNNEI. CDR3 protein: CASSDGARGNQPQHF. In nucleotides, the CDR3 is TGTGCCAGCAGCGACGGGGCCCGTGGCAATCAGCCCCAGCATTTT.

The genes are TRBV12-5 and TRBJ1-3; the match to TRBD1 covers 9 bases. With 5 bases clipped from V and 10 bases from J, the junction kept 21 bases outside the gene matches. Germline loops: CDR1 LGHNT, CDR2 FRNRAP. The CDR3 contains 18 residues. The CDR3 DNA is TGTGCTAGTGGTCTCCGCCCCCCGGGACAGGGAGGGGTTTGGACCATATATTTT. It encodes CASGLRPPGQGGVWTIYF.